The present TCR beta chain was sequenced within a study of cytomegalovirus exposure and HLA in healthy donors. A multiplex PCR was run with 60 Vbeta primers and 13 Jbeta primers. TCRdb keeps only in-frame clones here, not all; method: immunoSEQ multiplex PCR. Among 120,000 to 150,000 clones listed, around 83% were seen once. The CDR3 is 15 amino acids. V lost 3 bases, J lost 4 bases, and 11 bases lay in between. Looked up from germline, CDR1 is SGHDT and CDR2 is YYEEEE. The sample taken for sequencing was PBMCs. The sequence derives from a man between 40 and 49 years old in good health and CMV-seropositive. This sequence joins TRBV5-6 and TRBJ2-6; D may be TRBD1 (6 bases). The CDR3: CASSSHRAGANVLTF. DNA for the CDR3: TGTGCCAGCAGCTCCCACAGGGCCGGGGCCAACGTCCTGACTTTC.